This TCR beta chain is drawn from a study of T cells in Graves' hyperthyroidism and ophthalmopathy. General study results and limits: Most thyroid clonotypes with frequency above 0.001 were detected in blood.

Uncontrolled infection, other autoimmune disease, pregnancy or lactation barred patients from enrollment. This clonotype was detected once. As yet, its antigen is unknown. Amplification targeted TCR beta CDR3 regions from RNA transcripts. TCR CDR3 underwent first-round RT-PCR with the HTBI primer set. MiXCR was run by TCRdb on the multiplex PCR reads, yielding one entry per CDR3 protein. The sample contains under 250,000 distinct CDR3 sequences, roughly a sixth of which appear only once. Trimming removed 0 bases from V and 13 bases from J, with 20 bases in between. The CDR3 is 14 amino acids. CDR1 SGHKS and CDR2 YYEKEE come from the germline V gene (reference sequence).

This TCR came from a woman in her forties or fifties with Graves' hyperthyroidism. Material for sequencing was blood. V gene TRBV5-5 combines with J gene TRBJ2-7, with TRBD1 as a possible D gene (6 bases). CDR3 DNA sequence: TGTGCCAGCAGCTTGGAGGTCATGGGACAAGAGGAATACTTC. Amino acids: CASSLEVMGQEEYF.